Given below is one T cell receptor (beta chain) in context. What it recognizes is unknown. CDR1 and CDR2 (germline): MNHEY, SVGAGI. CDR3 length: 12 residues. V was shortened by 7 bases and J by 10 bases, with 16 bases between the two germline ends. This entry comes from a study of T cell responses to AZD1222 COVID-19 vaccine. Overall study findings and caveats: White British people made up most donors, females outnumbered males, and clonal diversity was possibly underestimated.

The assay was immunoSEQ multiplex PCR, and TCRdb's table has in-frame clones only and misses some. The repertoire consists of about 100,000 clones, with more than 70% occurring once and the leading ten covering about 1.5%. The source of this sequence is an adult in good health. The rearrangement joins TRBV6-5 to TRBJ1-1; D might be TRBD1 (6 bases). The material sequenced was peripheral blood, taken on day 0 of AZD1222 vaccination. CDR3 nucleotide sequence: TGTGCCAGCATCCCGGGGGGCGGTAGAGCTTTCTTT. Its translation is CASIPGGGRAFF.